This T cell receptor beta chain stems from a study of cytomegalovirus exposure and HLA in healthy donors. This clone was observed a few times. In the PCR, 60 Vbeta and 13 Jbeta primers were used. Per the original methods: Unique TCR beta chains numbered 80 million to 95 million in a later analysis, with roughly 11 million shared. The repertoire was sequenced with immunoSEQ multiplex PCR; TCRdb's copy has only in-frame clones and lacks some. V, J and clone size reflect that table, while D and trimming were determined from the DNA. The sample consists of under 200,000 clones, roughly 13% of them appearing once. Trimming removed 6 bases from V and 6 bases from J; junction bases left unmatched: 5. CDR3 length: 13 residues. Germline V gives CDR1 SGHTA, CDR2 FQGNSA.

The sequenced sample was PBMCs. The sequence was obtained from a man between 50 and 59 years old in good health and CMV-seropositive. The chain combines TRBV7-2 with TRBJ2-7, with 10 positions matching TRBD1. The CDR3 region has the DNA TGTGCCAGCAGTCGGGACAGGGGCATCGAGCAGTACTTC. This translates into CASSRDRGIEQYF.